This T cell receptor (beta chain) was obtained from a study of shared clonotypes between healthy human individuals. Study details: The donor group consisted of two women and a few men, aged 18 to 49.

The unsorted PBMC replicate PCRs were performed with about 300 ng DNA, 32,000 or so T cell genomes. Data came from immunoSEQ multiplex PCR; TCRdb stores just in-frame clones and leaves some out. The sample gives hundreds of thousands of clones, about four fifths of which show up once; roughly 13% is in the top ten. Deletions cut 4 bases from V and 8 bases from J, with 22 bases between. This CDR3 is built from 15 residues. CDR1 is SGHRS and CDR2 is YFSETQ in the germline V gene. Material for sequencing was PBMCs. The chain links TRBV5-1 to TRBJ2-7; maybe TRBD2 (6 bases). This TCR derives from a woman between 40 and 50 years old in good health. Some clones in this sample may be carry-over from other donors' samples. CDR3 sequence (DNA): TGCGCCAGCAGCAACGGGACTGGCCCCCGTCGCCAGCAGTACTTC. This sequence encodes CASSNGTGPRRQQYF.